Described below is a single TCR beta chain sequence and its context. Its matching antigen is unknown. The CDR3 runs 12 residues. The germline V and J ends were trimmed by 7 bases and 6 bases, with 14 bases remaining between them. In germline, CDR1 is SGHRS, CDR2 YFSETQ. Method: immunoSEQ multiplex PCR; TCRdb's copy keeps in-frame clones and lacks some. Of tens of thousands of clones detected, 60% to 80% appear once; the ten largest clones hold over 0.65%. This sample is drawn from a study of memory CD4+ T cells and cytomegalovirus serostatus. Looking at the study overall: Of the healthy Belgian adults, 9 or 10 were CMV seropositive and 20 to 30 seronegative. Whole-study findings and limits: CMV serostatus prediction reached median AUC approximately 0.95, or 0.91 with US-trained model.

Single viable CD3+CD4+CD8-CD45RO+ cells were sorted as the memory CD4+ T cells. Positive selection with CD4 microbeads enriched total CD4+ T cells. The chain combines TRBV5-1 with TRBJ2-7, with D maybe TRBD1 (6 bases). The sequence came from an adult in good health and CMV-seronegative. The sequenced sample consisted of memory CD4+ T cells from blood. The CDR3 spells CASSTTGSEQYF. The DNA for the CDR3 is TGCGCCAGCTCCACCACAGGGTCCGAGCAGTACTTC.